This T cell receptor beta chain came from a study of T cells in Graves' hyperthyroidism and ophthalmopathy. Study background: The authors collected peripheral blood at initial diagnosis, before any treatment. Study findings and constraints: Blood also carried most thyroid clonotypes expanded above 0.001.

The ends were cut back, 6 bases at V and 2 bases at J, with 13 bases in the middle. The CDR3 sequence is 14 residues long. RNA transcripts were the template for amplifying TCR beta CDR3 regions. When the TCR CDR3 underwent first-round RT-PCR, the HTBI primer set was used. TCRdb called the multiplex PCR reads again in MiXCR, with one record for every CDR3 protein. The table includes around 350,000 distinct CDR3 sequences, approximately 19% detected once. With regard to this clonotype: Its antigen is unknown.

Exclusion criteria comprised uncontrolled infection, other autoimmune disease, pregnancy or lactation. The PBMCs studied were ones that came from 10 ml fresh peripheral blood. This chain uses TRBV12-3 or TRBV12-4 with TRBJ1-1, with D unclear. The clonotype comes from a woman between 18 and 30 years old with Graves' hyperthyroidism. Sequenced: blood. The CDR3 loop is CASSERNSNTEAFF. In nucleotides, the CDR3 is TGTGCCAGCAGCGAACGGAACAGTAACACTGAAGCTTTCTTT.